This entry concerns a single T cell receptor (beta chain). The antigen is undetermined. The sample contains more than one DNA sequence encoding this CDR3. The germline V gene has CDR1 SGHTA and CDR2 FQGNSA. The CDR3 is 13 residues long. V was pared by 5 bases and J by 3 bases, with 4 bases of the junction left unmatched. The authors loaded 200 ng DNA, 30,000 to 35,000 T cell genomes, into sorted-subset replicate PCRs. Profiled with immunoSEQ multiplex PCR; TCRdb holds only in-frame clones, not every one. Here the sample spans 2 million to 2.5 million clones, approximately 93% being singletons. The data were obtained in a study of shared clonotypes between healthy human individuals. For the study at large: Three CD4 naive, three CD4 memory, two CD8 naive and one CD8 memory plate were used per donor. Findings and limits, study-wide: Naive CD4 clonotypes overlapped across several donors at 4.5% to 5.5%.

Sequencing was carried out using naive CD4+ T cells from PBMCs. Indicated subset: CD45RA+ positively selected. The V call is TRBV7-2, the J call TRBJ2-7, with TRBD1 matching over 7 bases. The clonotype was recovered from a man younger than 35 in good health. Some clones in this sample may be carry-over from other donors' samples. CDR3 sequence reads: CASSPRQGYEQYF. The DNA of the CDR3 is TGTGCCAGCAGCCCGCGACAGGGCTACGAGCAGTACTTC.